The 2 T cell receptor beta chains below all came from one sample that was sequenced in a study of T cell repertoires in cytomegalovirus infection. TCRdb itself ran the reads through MiXCR, one entry per CDR3 protein. The data show 680,000 or so distinct CDR3 sequences, less than 40% seen once. Sample: PBMCs. The receptors here all came from a human donor in good health (CMV status not recorded). Some clones in this sample may be carry-over from other donors' samples.

The genes are TRBV6-1 and TRBJ2-4; no clear D gene. The germline V gene has CDR1 MNHNS and CDR2 SASEGT. V lost 5 bases and J lost 0, with 8 bases in between. This CDR3 has 14 amino acids. The DNA for the CDR3 is TGTGCCAGCAGTCCCTTACGAGCCAAAAACATTCAGTACTTC. Its protein is CASSPLRAKNIQYF.

The sample holds a few counts of this clonotype. The rearrangement links TRBV4-1 to TRBJ2-5; perhaps TRBD2 as D (6 bases). In germline, CDR1 is MGHRA, CDR2 YSYEKL. CDR3 length equals 16 residues. Trimming took off 4 bases at V and 5 bases at J, with 20 bases between the two ends. The CDR3 DNA follows: TGCGCCAGCAGCCTCTCTCCGGGACTTCAGGAGGAGACCCAGTACTTC. This encodes CASSLSPGLQEETQYF.